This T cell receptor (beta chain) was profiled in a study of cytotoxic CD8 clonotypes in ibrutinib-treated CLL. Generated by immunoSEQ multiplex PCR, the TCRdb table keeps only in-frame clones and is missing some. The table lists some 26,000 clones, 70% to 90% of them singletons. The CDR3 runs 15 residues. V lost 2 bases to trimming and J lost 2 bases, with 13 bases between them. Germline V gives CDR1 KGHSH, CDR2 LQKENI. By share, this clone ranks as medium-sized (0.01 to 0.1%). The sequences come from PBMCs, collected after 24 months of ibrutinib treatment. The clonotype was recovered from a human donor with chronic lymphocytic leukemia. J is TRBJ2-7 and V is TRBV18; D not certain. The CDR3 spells CASSPNTATTYEQYF. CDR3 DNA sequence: TGTGCCAGCTCACCAAACACAGCGACCACCTACGAGCAGTACTTC.